The present T cell receptor beta chain was sequenced within a study of blood T cells in healthy people across ages. Study-level background: Template-switching capture recovered about one barcoded beta molecule per two T cells.

The CDR3 sequence is 13 residues long. The germline V gene encodes CDR1 SQVTM and CDR2 ANQGSEA. Trimming took 7 bases from V and 2 from J, leaving 14 bases between them. The use of a sample-barcoded 5' primer and a J-beta primer mix characterized a second PCR of roughly 6 to 11 cycles. MiXCR, applied by TCRdb to the 5' RACE reads, yields one record per CDR3 protein. This table has 630,000 or so distinct CDR3 sequences, 25% to 30% appearing once. The origin of this receptor is a woman over 75 in good health. The sample consisted of blood. The genes are TRBV29-1 and TRBJ2-5, with D hard to call. CDR3 region: CSATNGFQETQYF. The CDR3 nucleotides read TGCAGCGCGACGAACGGATTTCAAGAGACCCAGTACTTC.